This T cell receptor (beta chain) was retrieved from a study of cytomegalovirus exposure and HLA in healthy donors. Trimming took 1 base from V and 0 from J, leaving 19 bases between them. The CDR3 is 19 residues long. Germline V gene sequence: CDR1 GTSNPN, CDR2 SVGIG (reference sequence). The PCR contained 60 Vbeta and 13 Jbeta primers. Libraries were prepared by immunoSEQ multiplex PCR; TCRdb keeps only in-frame clonotypes and omits some of them. Of about 130,000 clones in the sample, roughly 70% were seen once. General study points: Among TCR beta chains of equal frequency, HLA-associated ones were more clonally expanded in a later analysis.

As to this clone: What it binds is unknown.

This sequence was found in a man aged 35 to 55 in good health and CMV-seronegative. V usage is TRBV30 and J usage is TRBJ2-6; unclear D gene. The sequencing sample was made of PBMCs. The CDR3 protein is CAWSGLESYTPSGANVLTF. CDR3 sequence (DNA): TGTGCCTGGAGTGGGCTCGAAAGTTACACGCCCTCTGGGGCCAACGTCCTGACTTTC.